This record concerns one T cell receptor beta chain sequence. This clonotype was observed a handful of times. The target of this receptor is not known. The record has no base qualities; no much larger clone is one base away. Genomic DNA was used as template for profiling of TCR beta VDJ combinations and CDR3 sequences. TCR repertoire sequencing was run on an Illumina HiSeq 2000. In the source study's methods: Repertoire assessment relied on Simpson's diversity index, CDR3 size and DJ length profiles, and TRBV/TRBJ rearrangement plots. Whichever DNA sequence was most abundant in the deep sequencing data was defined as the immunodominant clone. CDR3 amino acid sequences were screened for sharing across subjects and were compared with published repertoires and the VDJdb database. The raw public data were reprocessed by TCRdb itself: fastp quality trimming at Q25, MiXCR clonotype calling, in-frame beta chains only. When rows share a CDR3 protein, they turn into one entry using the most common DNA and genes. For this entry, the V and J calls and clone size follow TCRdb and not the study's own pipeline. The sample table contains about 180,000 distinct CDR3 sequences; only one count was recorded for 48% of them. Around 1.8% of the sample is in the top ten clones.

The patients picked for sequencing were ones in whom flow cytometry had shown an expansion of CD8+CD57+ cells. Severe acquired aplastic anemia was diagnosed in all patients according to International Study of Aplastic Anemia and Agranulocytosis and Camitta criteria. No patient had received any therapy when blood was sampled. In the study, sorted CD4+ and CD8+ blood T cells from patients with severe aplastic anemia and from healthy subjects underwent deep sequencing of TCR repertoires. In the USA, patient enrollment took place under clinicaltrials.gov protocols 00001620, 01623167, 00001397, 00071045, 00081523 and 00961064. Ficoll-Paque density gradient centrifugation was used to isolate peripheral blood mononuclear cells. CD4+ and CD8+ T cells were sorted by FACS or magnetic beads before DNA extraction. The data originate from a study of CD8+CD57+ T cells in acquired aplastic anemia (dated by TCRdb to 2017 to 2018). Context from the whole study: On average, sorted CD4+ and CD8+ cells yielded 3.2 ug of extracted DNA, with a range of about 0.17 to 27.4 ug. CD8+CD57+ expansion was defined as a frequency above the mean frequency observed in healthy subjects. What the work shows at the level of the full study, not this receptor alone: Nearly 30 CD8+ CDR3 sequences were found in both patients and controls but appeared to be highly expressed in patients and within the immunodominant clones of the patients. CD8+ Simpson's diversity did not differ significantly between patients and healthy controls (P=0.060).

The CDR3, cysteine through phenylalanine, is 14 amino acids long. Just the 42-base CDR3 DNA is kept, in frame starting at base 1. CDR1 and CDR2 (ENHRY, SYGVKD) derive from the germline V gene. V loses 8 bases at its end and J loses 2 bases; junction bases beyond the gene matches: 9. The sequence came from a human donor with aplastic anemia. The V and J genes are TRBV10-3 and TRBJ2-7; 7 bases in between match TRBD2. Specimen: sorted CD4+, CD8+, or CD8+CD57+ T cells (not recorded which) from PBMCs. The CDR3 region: CAIGSASGPYEQYF. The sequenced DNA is TGTGCCATCGGGTCCGCTAGCGGTCCCTACGAGCAGTACTTC.